Presented here are 30 T cell receptor beta chains from one specimen sequenced in a study of blood T cell repertoires in COVID-19. Assay: immunoSEQ multiplex PCR; the TCRdb copy retains only in-frame clones and omits some. The sample lists over 200,000 clones, approximately 87% occurring once. The sequenced sample consisted of peripheral blood. The receptors shown here come from a man aged 55 to 70 who had recovered from COVID-19.

J is TRBJ1-2 and V is TRBV30; D possibly corresponds to TRBD1 (6 bases). Trimming left V 0 bases short and J 6 bases short, with 14 bases between. Germline values: CDR1 GTSNPN, CDR2 SVGIG (reference sequence). CDR3 length: 14 residues. CDR3 DNA: TGTGCCTGGAGTGTACGGGCAGGGGCTGATGGCTACACCTTC. This translates into CAWSVRAGADGYTF.

The CDR3, as DNA: TGTGCCAGCAGGAGCGGGGGTGGAGATACGCAGTATTTT. Encoded protein: CASRSGGGDTQYF. The chain links TRBV7-3 to TRBJ2-3; TRBD2 matches at 8 bases. The germline V gene encodes CDR1 SGHTA and CDR2 FQGTGA. The CDR3 is 13 residues long. V lost 6 bases, J lost 5 bases, and 4 bases stayed unmatched.

A remark on this clone: In the same sample, other DNA sequences code for this CDR3. V gene TRBV18 combines with J gene TRBJ1-5, with TRBD1 as a possible D gene (5 bases). This CDR3 is built from 13 residues. The ends were cut back, 2 bases at V and 5 bases at J, with 7 bases in the middle. Germline-derived CDR1 and CDR2 are KGHSH and LQKENI. DNA for the CDR3: TGTGCCAGCTCACCAGACAGCCATCAGCCCCAGCATTTT. Translating gives CASSPDSHQPQHF.

J is TRBJ2-2 and V is TRBV7-3, with D possibly TRBD1 on 6 matching bases. The CDR3 is 16 amino acids. Between the trimmed V and J ends, which lost 5 bases and 4 bases, there was a span of 17 bases. Germline lookup yields CDR1 SGHTA and CDR2 FQGTGA. The CDR3 protein is CASSPPGQGSTGELFF. Here the CDR3 DNA reads TGTGCCAGCAGCCCACCCGGGCAGGGGAGCACCGGGGAGCTGTTTTTT.

The chain uses TRBV10-2 and TRBJ2-7; TRBD2 is a possible D gene (6 bases). The CDR3 runs 13 residues. Germline V gives CDR1 WSHSY, CDR2 SAAADI. The V and J ends lost 7 bases and 3 bases respectively, with 13 bases between them. The CDR3 loop is CASKGPGGYEQYF. CDR3 bases: TGCGCCAGCAAAGGCCCCGGGGGCTACGAGCAGTACTTC.

This sequence joins TRBV11-3 and TRBJ2-5, with D possibly being TRBD1 (6 bases). Trimming stripped 5 bases from V and 3 bases from J, with 16 bases between. The germline gives CDR1 SGHNT, CDR2 YENEEA. This CDR3 region has 15 residues. The CDR3 here is CASSTSRQAEETQYF. As DNA, the CDR3 is TGTGCCAGCAGCACGTCTCGACAGGCCGAAGAGACCCAGTACTTC.

The rearrangement uses TRBV15 and TRBJ2-2, with D perhaps TRBD1 (6 bases). Trimming took 3 bases from V and 9 from J, leaving 14 bases between them. Germline CDR1 reads LNHNV; CDR2 reads YYDKDF (reference sequence). The CDR3 sequence is 14 residues long. CDR3: CATSSFAQGRELFF. In nucleotides, the CDR3 is TGTGCCACCAGCAGTTTCGCCCAGGGGCGGGAGCTGTTTTTT.

The chain employs TRBV2 and TRBJ2-1; TRBD1 matches 10 bases. The CDR3 is 22 residues long. CDR1 is SNHLY, CDR2 FYNNEI, per germline. Trimming took 2 bases from V and 4 from J; bases not matched to a gene: 23. The CDR3 sequence is CASSERSGATGGVGESYNEQFF. Written as DNA, the CDR3 is TGTGCCAGCAGTGAACGTAGTGGGGCGACAGGGGGCGTAGGCGAGAGTTACAATGAGCAGTTCTTC.

The rearrangement links TRBV4-2 to TRBJ2-3, with TRBD2 matching over 8 bases. V was pared by 1 base and J by 8 bases, with 14 bases of the junction left unmatched. In germline, CDR1 is LGHNA, CDR2 YNFKEQ. This CDR3 region has 17 residues. The CDR3: CASSQVEGSGTRGTQYF. DNA for the CDR3: TGTGCCAGCAGCCAAGTCGAGGGTAGCGGGACGAGGGGTACGCAGTATTTT.

CDR3 residues: CASSQDLYSNQPQHF. CDR3 DNA: TGTGCCAGCAGCCAAGATCTTTATAGCAATCAGCCCCAGCATTTT. This chain links TRBV3-1 (or the pseudogene TRBV3-2) with TRBJ1-5, with unresolved D. Trimming pared 0 bases from V and 0 bases from J, leaving 6 bases between. The CDR3 sequence is 15 residues long. Germline assignment: CDR1 LGHDT and CDR2 YNNKEL (reference sequence).

The DNA for the CDR3 is TGTGCCAGCAGCGGGGCTAGCGGGAGGTCCTACAATGAGCAGTTCTTC. Protein product: CASSGASGRSYNEQFF. This chain links TRBV7-9 with TRBJ2-1; TRBD2 aligns across 11 bases. Germline-derived CDR1 and CDR2 are SEHNR and FQNEAQ (reference sequence). The trim removed 5 bases at V and 1 base at J, leaving 4 bases unmatched. The CDR3 extends over 16 amino acids.

V is TRBV10-3 and J is TRBJ2-2, with a weak D call TRBD2 (5 bases). The germline CDR1 and CDR2 sequences are ENHRY and SYGVKD. The V gene lost 1 base and the J gene lost 2 bases, with 8 bases spanning the gap. The CDR3 runs 15 residues. CDR3 sequence (DNA): TGTGCCATCAGTGAGTTCCTAGCAAACACCGGGGAGCTGTTTTTT. Encoded protein: CAISEFLANTGELFF.

J is TRBJ2-7 and V is TRBV6-2 or TRBV6-3; 9 bases line up with TRBD2. CDR3 size: 17 residues. Germline CDR1 MNHEY, CDR2 SVGEGT. V lost 6 bases, J lost 6 bases, and 18 bases stayed unmatched. DNA for the CDR3: TGTGCCAGCAGCCCCCGGGGGCTTTCTAGCGGGGTTCGCGAGCAGTACTTC. Amino acids: CASSPRGLSSGVREQYF.

CDR3 sequence reads: CASSPSLAGANVLTF. As DNA, the CDR3 is TGCGCCAGCAGCCCTAGTTTAGCGGGGGCCAACGTCCTGACTTTC. The chain recombines TRBV5-1 with TRBJ2-6, with a tentative D call TRBD2 (5 bases). This CDR3 comprises 15 residues. The germline V gene has CDR1 SGHRS and CDR2 YFSETQ. Trimming took 4 bases from V and 4 from J, leaving 12 bases between them. Supplemented by reference TRBV5-1 and TRBJ2-6, the full variable domain reads KAGVTQTPRYLIKTRGQQVTLSCSPISGHRSVSWYQQTPGQGLQFLFEYFSETQRNKGNFPGRFSGRQFSNSRSEMNVSTLELGDSALYLCASSPSLAGANVLTFGAGSRLTVL.

The CDR3 DNA reads TGTGCCATCAGTGGGGGGGGATTGAACACTGAAGCTTTCTTT. Residues: CAISGGGLNTEAFF. The chain carries TRBV10-3 and TRBJ1-1; a possible D gene is TRBD1 (5 bases). Germline V gene data show CDR1 as ENHRY and CDR2 as SYGVKD. CDR3 size: 14 residues. Trimming took 4 bases from V and 0 from J, leaving 9 bases between them.

The rearrangement links TRBV10-1 to TRBJ2-2; 11 bases line up with TRBD2. The CDR3 covers 18 residues. Unmatched junction bases numbered 14, after V lost 6 bases and J lost 5 bases. In germline, CDR1 is WNHNN, CDR2 SYGVQD (reference sequence). CDR3 amino acids: CASSPLAGGPEGTGELFF. CDR3 coding DNA: TGCGCCAGCAGCCCCTTAGCGGGGGGGCCGGAGGGGACCGGGGAGCTGTTTTTT.

The rearrangement links TRBV18 to TRBJ2-5, with 7 bases matching TRBD2. This CDR3 is 15 amino acids long. V trimming: 0 bases; J trimming: 2 bases; junction bases outside the gene matches: 3. From germline, CDR1 is KGHSH and CDR2 LQKENI. CDR3: CASSPPGGRQETQYF. CDR3 DNA: TGTGCCAGCTCACCACCGGGGGGGAGACAAGAGACCCAGTACTTC.

This chain links TRBV24-1 with TRBJ2-3; D is possibly TRBD2 (6 bases). Between the trimmed V and J ends, which lost 4 bases and 1 base, there was a span of 20 bases. The CDR3 loop spans 18 amino acids. Germline V gene lookup returns CDR1 KGHDR and CDR2 SFDVKD. CDR3 coding DNA: TGTGCCACCAGTGACCCCGGCCTCACCGGGAGCCGCACAGATACGCAGTATTTT. Protein product: CATSDPGLTGSRTDTQYF.

The chain employs TRBV7-9 and TRBJ1-1, with D uncertain. Trimming took 4 bases from V and 4 from J, leaving 10 bases between them. The CDR3 loop spans 13 amino acids. In germline, CDR1 is SEHNR, CDR2 FQNEAQ (reference sequence). This CDR3 is CASSYSVSTEAFF. In nucleotides, the CDR3 is TGTGCCAGCAGCTACTCTGTAAGCACTGAAGCTTTCTTT.

The chain couples TRBV18 to TRBJ2-7, with 12 bases lining up with TRBD2. The CDR3 totals 15 residues. The ends lost 3 bases at V and 3 bases at J; junction bases unmatched: 3. Germline V gene lookup returns CDR1 KGHSH and CDR2 LQKENI. DNA for the CDR3: TGTGCCAGCTCACCTCTAGCGGGAGGGAACTACGAGCAGTACTTC. Its protein product is CASSPLAGGNYEQYF.

The gene calls are TRBV18 and TRBJ1-1; 7 nucleotides match TRBD1. The germline V gene has CDR1 KGHSH and CDR2 LQKENI. The CDR3 has 15 amino acids. The V segment lost 1 base and the J segment 3 bases; nucleotides outside the gene matches: 5. The CDR3 loop is CASSPRGGLDTEAFF. DNA for the CDR3: TGTGCCAGCTCACCACGAGGGGGCTTGGACACTGAAGCTTTCTTT.

The rearrangement links TRBV9 to TRBJ1-6, with D unresolved. This CDR3 has 18 amino acids. The germline CDR1 and CDR2 sequences are SGDLS and YYNGEE. V lost 3 bases, J lost 0 bases, and 16 bases lay in between. CDR3: CASSAQSNSPSYNSPLHF. The CDR3 DNA follows: TGTGCCAGCAGCGCCCAGAGCAACAGCCCCTCCTATAATTCACCCCTCCACTTT.

The rearrangement uses TRBV9 and TRBJ1-1, with D possibly TRBD1 on 5 matching bases. Germline V gene lookup returns CDR1 SGDLS and CDR2 YYNGEE. CDR3 length: 14 residues. Trimming pared 0 bases from V and 1 base from J, leaving 7 bases between. CDR3 nucleotide sequence: TGTGCCAGCAGCGTAGGCAGGGCGAACACTGAAGCTTTCTTT. Translation gives CASSVGRANTEAFF.

The chain carries TRBV7-2 and TRBJ2-5, with D possibly being TRBD2 (6 bases). The CDR3 runs 15 residues. The V gene's germline CDR1 is SGHTA and CDR2 FQGNSA. Trimming took 5 bases from V and 5 from J, leaving 18 bases between them. The CDR3 coding sequence is TGTGCCAGCAGCCAACAATTGGACTATTCGGAGACCCAGTACTTC. This encodes CASSQQLDYSETQYF.

The chain couples TRBV2 to TRBJ2-4; 7 bases fit TRBD1. Losses at the gene ends were 6 bases for V and 7 bases for J; bases not matched to a gene: 6. This CDR3 is 13 amino acids long. Germline lookup yields CDR1 SNHLY and CDR2 FYNNEI. CDR3 coding DNA: TGTGCCAGCAGGGAGACAGGGCCCAACATTCAGTACTTC. Translation: CASRETGPNIQYF.

The rearrangement joins TRBV10-2 to TRBJ1-1, with a possible D match to TRBD1 (6 bases). This CDR3 has 12 residues. In germline, CDR1 is WSHSY, CDR2 SAAADI. Trimming cost V 6 bases and J 5 bases, with 10 bases left between them. CDR3 nucleotides: TGCGCCAGCAGAGCCCAGGGGACTGAAGCTTTCTTT. This sequence encodes CASRAQGTEAFF.

A single count supports this clone. The rearrangement links TRBV11-2 to TRBJ2-5, with D perhaps matching TRBD2 (6 bases). Trimming shortened V by 1 base and J by 5 bases, and 14 bases separated the two germline ends. The CDR3 has 15 residues. The germline gives CDR1 SGHAT, CDR2 FQNNGV. CDR3 residues: CASSLGWRAGETQYF. The CDR3, as DNA: TGTGCCAGCAGCTTAGGGTGGAGGGCTGGGGAGACCCAGTACTTC.

The gene calls are TRBV29-1 and TRBJ2-1, with 13 bases identical to TRBD2. This CDR3 spans 19 amino acids. Germline V CDR1 and CDR2: SQVTM, ANQGSEA. With V trimmed by 7 bases and J by 4 bases, 19 bases remained unmatched. The DNA of the CDR3 is TGCAGCGCTTCGGGACTAGCGGGAAAGATACAAATAAATTACAATGAGCAGTTCTTC. Protein: CSASGLAGKIQINYNEQFF.

The genes are TRBV30 and TRBJ2-1; 8 nucleotides agree with TRBD2. Germline CDR1 is GTSNPN and CDR2 is SVGIG (reference sequence). The CDR3 loop spans 14 amino acids. V lost 0 bases, J lost 9 bases, and 7 bases stayed unmatched. The CDR3 protein is CAWSVVSGGGEQFF. The CDR3 DNA is TGTGCCTGGAGTGTAGTCAGCGGGGGCGGTGAGCAGTTCTTC.

The V call is TRBV12-3 or TRBV12-4, the J call TRBJ1-2, with D maybe TRBD1 (6 bases). V was pared by 5 bases and J by 2 bases, with 9 bases between. This CDR3 has 13 amino acids. In DNA, the CDR3 is TGTGCCAGCAGTCGGACAGACAACTATGGCTACACCTTC. As protein: CASSRTDNYGYTF.